This TCR beta chain was found in a study of lymphopenia after photon versus proton radiotherapy. Overall study results and limits: Better survival with proton therapy was suggested as possible, not demonstrated.

Concerning this clone: Its target is unknown.

Repertoires were generated with immunoSEQ multiplex PCR, while TCRdb's copy carries only in-frame clones and drops some. The sample gives 35,000 to 40,000 clones, more than 75% of which show up once; around 2.7% is in the top ten. CDR1 SEHNR and CDR2 FQNEAQ come from the germline V gene (reference sequence). V was clipped by 1 base and J by 0 bases, with 11 bases between them. The CDR3 contains 16 residues. The chain carries TRBV7-9 and TRBJ2-3; D remains ambiguous. The starting material was peripheral blood, obtained from a patient treated with photon-based radiotherapy. The TCR originated in a man aged 50 or older with gastric cancer. DNA for the CDR3: TGTGCCAGCAGCTTAGGGACGGTACTTAGCACAGATACGCAGTATTTT. Residues: CASSLGTVLSTDTQYF. The full variable domain, in which reference TRBV7-9 and TRBJ2-3 provide the parts outside the CDR3, is DTGVSQNPRHKITKRGQNVTFRCDPISEHNRLYWYRQTLGQGPEFLTYFQNEAQLEKSRLLSDRFSAERPKGSFSTLEIQRTEQGDSAMYLCASSLGTVLSTDTQYFGPGTRLTVL.